This entry features one T cell receptor beta chain sequence. Its antigen is unidentified. Vbeta (60) and Jbeta (13) primers were used in the PCR. The assay was immunoSEQ multiplex PCR, and TCRdb's table has in-frame clones only and misses some. This sample yields about 150,000 clones, of which around 80% are seen a single time; about 1.3% belongs to the top ten. V lost 1 base, J lost 7 bases, and 16 bases stayed unmatched. Germline CDR1 reads SGHDT; CDR2 reads YYEEEE. CDR3 length: 17 amino acids. The entry originates in a study of cytomegalovirus exposure and HLA in healthy donors. In the study overall: In an earlier analysis, approximately 120 million unique TCR beta sequences were found from 200 million or so T cells. The study, taken as a whole, reports: Among the sequence variants, a highly shared cluster was likely an artifact of sequencing. Most TCR sequences proved rare, with some public TCRs found in many donors. TCR beta V segments were, for the most part, productive about 87% or about 30% of the time in an earlier analysis.

The clonotype comes from a man aged 18 to 29 in good health and CMV-seronegative. Sample: PBMCs. V gene TRBV5-6 combines with J gene TRBJ2-7, with 8 positions matching TRBD2. The CDR3 protein is CASSLSYGGGPSGEQYF. Written as DNA, the CDR3 is TGTGCCAGCAGCTTGAGCTACGGGGGGGGTCCCTCGGGGGAGCAGTACTTC. Together with reference TRBV5-6 and TRBJ2-7, the CDR3 gives the full variable domain: DAGVTQSPTHLIKTRGQQVTLRCSPKSGHDTVSWYQQALGQGPQFIFQYYEEEERQRGNFPDRFSGHQFPNYSSELNVNALLLGDSALYLCASSLSYGGGPSGEQYFGPGTRLTVT.